Shown below are 7 T cell receptor beta chains from a single sample sequenced in a study of brain T cells in children with intractable seizures. Sequenced by immunoSEQ multiplex PCR; TCRdb stores in-frame clones only, minus some. The table lists around 100,000 clones, roughly 92% of them singletons, with 3.8% in the top ten. Sequencing used peripheral blood, obtained at surgery. All receptors derive from a boy less than two years old with hemimegalencephaly and intractable seizures.

This chain connects TRBV6-5 to TRBJ2-5, with TRBD2 identical over 10 bases. From germline, CDR1 is MNHEY and CDR2 SVGAGI. This CDR3 comprises 14 residues. V shed 7 bases, J shed 5 bases, and the junction held 7 bases outside the gene matches. CDR3 protein: CASKGSGRWETQYF. CDR3 sequence (DNA): TGTGCCAGCAAGGGTAGCGGGAGGTGGGAGACCCAGTACTTC.

The chain employs TRBV11-3 and TRBJ2-5, with TRBD2 matching over 9 bases. Germline V gene sequence: CDR1 SGHNT, CDR2 YENEEA. V dropped 1 base and J dropped 2; count of bases not matched to a gene: 8. The CDR3 consists of 17 residues. CDR3 sequence (DNA): TGTGCCAGCAGCTTAGCGGGCGGGAGGGCGAATCAAGAGACCCAGTACTTC. The encoded protein is CASSLAGGRANQETQYF.

This chain links TRBV2 with TRBJ2-1; 13 bases fit TRBD2. The CDR3 consists of 19 residues. Germline CDR1 reads SNHLY; CDR2 reads FYNNEI. Trimming cost V 0 bases and J 0 bases; bases outside gene matches: 5. CDR3 DNA sequence: TGTGCCAGCAGTGAAGCAGGACTAGCGGGAGACAGCTCCTACAATGAGCAGTTCTTC. Translating it yields CASSEAGLAGDSSYNEQFF.

The gene calls are TRBV10-3 and TRBJ2-1; 11 nucleotides match TRBD2. In germline, CDR1 is ENHRY, CDR2 SYGVKD. V was clipped by 6 bases and J by 3 bases; unmatched bases: 1. The CDR3 covers 14 residues. CDR3 bases: TGTGCCATCAGACTAGCGGGAGACTACAATGAGCAGTTCTTC. Amino acid sequence: CAIRLAGDYNEQFF.

This clone showed up just once. The chain combines TRBV3-1 (or the pseudogene TRBV3-2) with TRBJ1-6; a weak D match, TRBD1 (5 bases). The ends were cut back, 2 bases at V and 6 bases at J, with 8 bases in the middle. CDR1 and CDR2 (germline): LGHDT, YNNKEL (reference sequence). The CDR3 runs to 14 residues. The CDR3 loop reads CASSQPGSNSPLHF. As DNA, the CDR3 is TGTGCCAGCAGCCAACCAGGGAGTAATTCACCCCTCCACTTT.

This CDR3 reads CASSLARTSYYEQYF. CDR3 DNA: TGTGCCAGCAGCTTAGCCCGGACTAGCTATTACGAGCAGTACTTC. The chain joins TRBV7-2 to TRBJ2-7, with 8 bases matching TRBD2. From germline, CDR1 is SGHTA and CDR2 FQGNSA. This CDR3 contains 15 residues. With 0 bases clipped from V and 4 bases from J, the junction kept 5 bases outside the gene matches.

This chain joins TRBV6-5 and TRBJ1-5; D is undetermined. The germline gives CDR1 MNHEY, CDR2 SVGAGI. V was clipped by 4 bases and J by 2 bases, with 9 bases between them. The CDR3 runs to 14 residues. The CDR3 loop is CASSSEARNQPQHF. The CDR3 bases are TGTGCCAGCAGTTCAGAAGCACGCAATCAGCCCCAGCATTTT.